Presented here are 26 T cell receptor beta chains from one specimen sequenced in a study of untreated major depressive disorder. Points from the study as a whole: CD4+ T cells from depressed patients used TRBV05-01 (Vbeta 5.1) more often than controls.

Profiled with immunoSEQ multiplex PCR; TCRdb holds only in-frame clones, not every one. The sample contains approximately 24,000 clones, around 90% of which appear only once. Their target antigens are unknown. Sequencing used CD4+ T cells from PBMCs. The receptors here all came from a woman aged 25-40 years with major depressive disorder.

The genes are TRBV14 and TRBJ2-5, with 9 bases fitting TRBD1. The germline CDR1 and CDR2 sequences are SGHDN and FVKESK. J was trimmed by 5 bases and V by 4 bases; bases with no gene match: 8. This CDR3 has 15 amino acids. CDR3 nucleotide sequence: TGTGCCAGCAGCCGGGACAGGGAATTGACGGAGACCCAGTACTTC. Its translation: CASSRDRELTETQYF.

The chain uses TRBV20-1 and TRBJ1-2; D gene ambiguous. Trimming pared 5 bases from V and 8 bases from J, leaving 12 bases between. Germline CDR1 and CDR2: DFQATT and SNEGSKA (reference sequence). This CDR3 spans 11 amino acids. CDR3 protein: CSAAENIGYTF. The CDR3 nucleotides are TGCAGTGCTGCCGAGAACATAGGCTACACCTTC.

The J gene is TRBJ2-5, the V gene TRBV5-6; 7 bases match TRBD2. The length of the CDR3 is 14 residues. J was trimmed by 2 bases and V by 4 bases; bases with no gene match: 5. The V gene's germline CDR1 is SGHDT and CDR2 YYEEEE. In DNA, the CDR3 is TGTGCCAGCAGCGAGAGCGGGGTACAAGAGACCCAGTACTTC. Residues: CASSESGVQETQYF.

The chain joins TRBV6-5 to TRBJ2-7; unclear D gene. This CDR3 is built from 16 residues. The germline gives CDR1 MNHEY, CDR2 SVGAGI. V lost 0 bases, J lost 4 bases, and 16 bases lay in between. CDR3 region: CASSYSITGSGYEQYF. DNA for the CDR3: TGTGCCAGCAGTTACTCGATAACTGGATCGGGTTACGAGCAGTACTTC.

V and J are TRBV28 and TRBJ2-6; D may be TRBD1 or TRBD2 (5 bases each). Trimming stripped 0 bases from V and 1 base from J, with 13 bases between. The CDR3 consists of 18 residues. Germline V gene sequence: CDR1 MDHEN, CDR2 SYDVKM. CDR3 nucleotides: TGTGCCAGCAGTTTATGGGCCCCCAGGGAGTCTGGGGCCAACGTCCTGACTTTC. Amino acids: CASSLWAPRESGANVLTF.

The gene calls are TRBV5-6 and TRBJ1-1, with D possibly being TRBD1 (6 bases). Trimming removed 4 bases at V and 6 bases at J, with 19 bases between. The germline V gene has CDR1 SGHDT and CDR2 YYEEEE. The CDR3 is 15 amino acids. CDR3 loop: CASSQETYRVAEAFF. The CDR3 DNA reads as TGTGCCAGCAGCCAAGAAACCTACAGGGTAGCTGAAGCTTTCTTT.

The chain carries TRBV2 and TRBJ2-2; D remains ambiguous. Per the germline V gene, CDR1 is SNHLY and CDR2 is FYNNEI. V was cut by 5 bases and J by 5 bases, with 6 bases left in between. The CDR3 covers 12 residues. Here the CDR3 reads CASSYQTGELFF. The CDR3 bases are TGTGCCAGCAGTTACCAGACCGGGGAGCTGTTTTTT.

V is TRBV7-2 and J is TRBJ2-5; 9 bases fit TRBD1. This CDR3 spans 14 amino acids. The J segment lost 5 bases and the V segment lost 6 bases, leaving 7 bases of the junction unmatched. In germline, CDR1 is SGHTA, CDR2 FQGNSA. The CDR3 here is CASSGQGLGETQYF. The DNA of the CDR3 is TGTGCCAGCAGTGGACAGGGGCTGGGGGAGACCCAGTACTTC. Complete variable domain (other parts from reference TRBV7-2 and TRBJ2-5): GAGVSQSPSNKVTEKGKDVELRCDPISGHTALYWYRQSLGQGLEFLIYFQGNSAPDKSGLPSDRFSAERTGGSVSTLTIQRTQQEDSAVYLCASSGQGLGETQYFGPGTRLLVL.

The J gene is TRBJ2-7, the V gene TRBV29-1; tentative D call: TRBD1 (6 bases). The ends were cut back, 0 bases at V and 5 bases at J, with 8 bases in the middle. This CDR3 comprises 12 residues. CDR1 is SQVTM, CDR2 ANQGSEA, per germline. CDR3 DNA sequence: TGCAGCGTTGAAGAACAGGGAAACGAGCAGTACTTC. It yields the protein CSVEEQGNEQYF.

The chain has TRBV19 and TRBJ1-1; D is unclear. V dropped 2 bases and J dropped 1 base, with 5 bases sitting between them. Germline loops: CDR1 LNHDA, CDR2 SQIVND (reference sequence). The CDR3 covers 13 residues. The CDR3 loop reads CASSIRGNTEAFF. Written as DNA, the CDR3 is TGTGCCAGTAGTATACGGGGGAACACTGAAGCTTTCTTT. Variable domain in full (rest from reference TRBV19 and TRBJ1-1): DGGITQSPKYLFRKEGQNVTLSCEQNLNHDAMYWYRQDPGQGLRLIYYSQIVNDFQKGDIAEGYSVSREKKESFPLTVTSAQKNPTAFYLCASSIRGNTEAFFGQGTRLTVV.

This chain uses TRBV7-2 with TRBJ2-5, with D perhaps matching TRBD1 or TRBD2 (5 bases each). CDR1 SGHTA and CDR2 FQGNSA come from the germline V gene. CDR3 length: 14 residues. Trimming shortened V by 3 bases and J by 5 bases, and 13 bases separated the two germline ends. CDR3 protein: CASSFRGVVETQYF. The CDR3 DNA reads TGTGCCAGCAGCTTTCGAGGGGTGGTGGAGACCCAGTACTTC. The full variable domain, rest sourced from reference TRBV7-2 and TRBJ2-5, is GAGVSQSPSNKVTEKGKDVELRCDPISGHTALYWYRQSLGQGLEFLIYFQGNSAPDKSGLPSDRFSAERTGGSVSTLTIQRTQQEDSAVYLCASSFRGVVETQYFGPGTRLLVL.

The CDR3 loop reads CASSSQGAWTGELFF. The CDR3 DNA sequence: TGTGCCAGCAGCTCACAGGGGGCATGGACCGGGGAGCTGTTTTTT. V is TRBV5-6 and J is TRBJ2-2; TRBD1 matches 9 bases. The V gene end was trimmed by 3 bases and the J gene end by 5 bases; junction bases not matched to a gene: 5. The CDR3 covers 15 residues. The V gene's germline CDR1 is SGHDT and CDR2 YYEEEE.

V and J are TRBV7-2 and TRBJ1-2, with 8 positions matching TRBD1. CDR1 is SGHTA and CDR2 is FQGNSA in the germline V gene. Trimming at V came to 5 bases and at J to 6 bases, leaving 5 bases not matched to a gene. The CDR3 consists of 13 residues. The CDR3: CASSVTGEDGYTF. The CDR3 nucleotides read TGTGCCAGCAGCGTGACAGGGGAGGATGGCTACACCTTC.

The chain couples TRBV6-5 to TRBJ1-4; D perhaps matches TRBD1 (5 bases). The V gene's germline CDR1 is MNHEY and CDR2 SVGAGI. This CDR3 spans 14 amino acids. Trimming removed 7 bases at V and 7 bases at J, with 16 bases between. CDR3 bases: TGTGCCAGCACAAGGATCAGGGAAAGTGAAAAACTGTTTTTT. The encoded protein is CASTRIRESEKLFF.

J is TRBJ1-1 and V is TRBV5-4; tentative D call: TRBD1 (5 bases). Trimming took off 4 bases at V and 4 bases at J, with 14 bases between the two ends. Germline V CDR1 and CDR2: SGHNT, YYREEE (reference sequence). CDR3 size: 14 residues. The CDR3 coding sequence is TGTGCCAGCAGCCCGGCGATGGGACGCACTGAAGCTTTCTTT. Translation: CASSPAMGRTEAFF.

The chain is built from TRBV15 and TRBJ2-2; weak D call: TRBD1 (6 bases). The V gene's germline CDR1 is LNHNV and CDR2 YYDKDF (reference sequence). The CDR3 length is 15 residues. With 1 base removed from V and 0 bases from J, the gap between germline ends came to 6 bases. The CDR3 sequence is CATSRGQANTGELFF. DNA for the CDR3: TGTGCCACCAGCAGAGGACAGGCGAACACCGGGGAGCTGTTTTTT.

The J gene is TRBJ1-5, the V gene TRBV7-8; a weak D match, TRBD1 (6 bases). The CDR3 is 14 amino acids. Trimming stripped 5 bases from V and 3 bases from J, with 11 bases between. Germline lookup yields CDR1 SGHVS and CDR2 FQNEAQ. CDR3 loop: CASSPWTDNQPQHF. The CDR3, as DNA: TGTGCCAGCAGCCCCTGGACAGACAATCAGCCCCAGCATTTT.

The V gene is TRBV2, the J gene TRBJ2-3, with 9 positions matching TRBD1. Trimming took 6 bases from V and 5 from J; bases not matched to a gene: 6. Germline CDR1 reads SNHLY; CDR2 reads FYNNEI. The CDR3 loop spans 14 amino acids. This CDR3 is CASRKGQGLDTQYF. The CDR3 DNA reads as TGTGCCAGCAGAAAAGGACAGGGGTTAGATACGCAGTATTTT.

V gene TRBV6-4 combines with J gene TRBJ1-1; no firm D call. Germline values: CDR1 MRHNA, CDR2 SNTAGT. The V and J ends lost 5 bases and 10 bases respectively, with 17 bases between them. CDR3 length: 13 amino acids. The CDR3 sequence is CASSYLPGSTAFF. As DNA, the CDR3 is TGTGCCAGCAGTTATCTCCCGGGCTCCACAGCTTTCTTT.

The table lists this clone with a count of one. The junction shows a germline mismatch at one end, possibly a read error. J is TRBJ2-1 and V is TRBV7-7; 14 nucleotides align to TRBD2. Germline V gene sequence: CDR1 SSHAT, CDR2 FNYEAQ (reference sequence). This CDR3 is built from 15 residues. Written as DNA, the CDR3 is TGTGCTAGCAGCACAGGGACTAGCGGGAGCAATGAGCAGTTCTTC. This encodes CASSTGTSGSNEQFF.

This clone has just a few counts. J is TRBJ2-3 and V is TRBV5-1; D is unresolved. V lost 1 base to trimming and J lost 2 bases, with 11 bases between them. Germline V gives CDR1 SGHRS, CDR2 YFSETQ. This CDR3 is 15 amino acids long. The CDR3 nucleotides are TGCGCCAGCAGCTTGTGGGAAGCACTCACAGATACGCAGTATTTT. Its translation: CASSLWEALTDTQYF.

The V call is TRBV29-1, the J call TRBJ1-5, with D possibly being TRBD1 (6 bases). Germline assignment: CDR1 SQVTM and CDR2 ANQGSEA. Trimming shortened V by 7 bases and J by 1 base, and 14 bases separated the two germline ends. The CDR3 is made up of 14 amino acids. CDR3 nucleotides: TGCAGCGCCTTGACAGGAGGGAGCAATCAGCCCCAGCATTTT. It specifies CSALTGGSNQPQHF.

The V and J genes are TRBV9 and TRBJ2-1; maybe TRBD2 (5 bases). Germline CDR1 reads SGDLS; CDR2 reads YYNGEE. CDR3 length equals 15 residues. Between the trimmed V and J ends, which lost 0 bases and 4 bases, there was a span of 11 bases. CDR3 in amino acids: CASSVGLRTYNEQFF. As DNA, the CDR3 is TGTGCCAGCAGCGTAGGTCTAAGGACTTACAATGAGCAGTTCTTC.

This sequence joins TRBV5-4 and TRBJ2-3, with 10 bases matching TRBD2. V lost 6 bases to trimming and J lost 13 bases; unmatched junction nucleotides: 17. This CDR3 is built from 15 residues. Germline V gene sequence: CDR1 SGHNT, CDR2 YYREEE (reference sequence). This CDR3 is CASNLISGGALEEYF. DNA for the CDR3: TGTGCCAGCAACCTAATCAGCGGGGGGGCCTTAGAGGAGTATTTT.

The chain joins TRBV7-9 to TRBJ1-1, with D possibly being TRBD1 (5 bases). V lost 2 bases and J 1 base, leaving 8 bases between the germline ends. Looked up from germline, CDR1 is SEHNR and CDR2 is FQNEAQ (reference sequence). The CDR3 extends over 14 amino acids. The chain's CDR3 is CASSLSTGNTEAFF. DNA of the CDR3: TGTGCCAGCAGCTTATCCACAGGGAACACTGAAGCTTTCTTT.

CDR3 nucleotides: TGTGCCAGCAGCTCACCGGGGGAAAAACTGTTTTTT. Its protein is CASSSPGEKLFF. The chain employs TRBV6-5 and TRBJ1-4; unclear D gene. Germline V gene sequence: CDR1 MNHEY, CDR2 SVGAGI. Trimming took 6 bases from V and 8 from J, leaving 10 bases between them. CDR3 size: 12 residues.